Below, one T cell receptor beta chain is given with its context. Its antigen is undetermined. CD4+ T cells that had been cultured provided DNA sequenced with the Oncomine TCR Beta short-read assay. Each CDR3 protein gets one entry after TCRdb re-called the PCR reads with MiXCR. The data show around 6,100 distinct CDR3 sequences, 40% to 55% seen once. The data stem from a study of vaccination and CD4 T cells after COVID-19. About the research overall: The post-COVID sampling time was a median roughly 100 days after diagnosis, ranging from 35 to 161. Overall study findings and caveats: The study found that a median around 90% of reactive clones in convalescent patients appeared only post-vaccination.

Treatment in this sample: roughly 10-day PBMC culture with coronavirus spike peptide pools or control peptides (ViraFEST assay). Before the COVID-19 pandemic (2011-2018), CD4+ T cells were obtained from the unexposed donor. V lost 2 bases to trimming and J lost 11 bases; unmatched junction nucleotides: 11. Germline CDR1 reads MNHEY; CDR2 reads SVGAGI. The CDR3 has 14 residues. The V call is TRBV6-5, the J call TRBJ1-1; 7 bases are shared with TRBD1. This clonotype was obtained from a human donor in good health. Specimen: CD4+ T cells from blood, cultured in vitro. The CDR3 loop is CASSYERTGRRAFF. In nucleotides, the CDR3 is TGTGCCAGCAGTTACGAACGGACAGGTCGGCGGGCTTTCTTT.